This T cell receptor (beta chain) was profiled in a study of T cell changes during pregnancy in multiple sclerosis. Clones were read by immunoSEQ multiplex PCR, and TCRdb kept only the in-frame ones, dropping some. The sample has about 15,000 clones; 84% are singletons. This clone was seen once. CDR3 length: 17 residues. V gave up 0 bases and J gave up 2 bases; unmatched junction bases: 7. CDR1 and CDR2 from the germline V gene are MGHRA and YSYEKL. Source: CD8+ T cells from peripheral blood mononuclear cells, taken in the third trimester of pregnancy. The receptor was derived from a female donor in good health, enrolled as a control in a pregnancy study. J is TRBJ2-3 and V is TRBV4-1; 8 nucleotides align to TRBD1. The CDR3 loop reads CASSQDNAGGPTDTQYF. DNA for the CDR3: TGCGCCAGCAGCCAAGATAACGCAGGGGGCCCCACAGATACGCAGTATTTT.